These 21 T cell receptor beta chains originate from one sample sequenced in a study of blood T cell repertoires in COVID-19. Profiling relied on immunoSEQ multiplex PCR, and the TCRdb table lists in-frame clones only, not all of them. Counted here are over 100,000 clones, about 87% occurring once; the ten biggest clones make up 0.95% to 1.3%. The sequencing input was peripheral blood. These receptors were obtained from a human donor in a cohort sampled during active COVID-19.

This chain joins TRBV5-1 and TRBJ1-4; D is undetermined. CDR3 size: 15 residues. V lost 5 bases, J lost 0 bases, and 11 bases lay in between. The V gene's germline CDR1 is SGHRS and CDR2 YFSETQ. The CDR3 spells CASSPNGATNEKLFF. As DNA, the CDR3 is TGCGCCAGCAGTCCCAACGGGGCAACTAATGAAAAACTGTTTTTT.

The chain joins TRBV5-6 to TRBJ2-3; D may be TRBD1 (6 bases). V lost 0 bases and J lost 2, with 16 bases in between. Germline V gene data show CDR1 as SGHDT and CDR2 as YYEEEE. This CDR3 has 17 residues. CDR3: CASSLGPTGATTDTQYF. Written as DNA, the CDR3 is TGTGCCAGCAGCTTGGGTCCGACAGGAGCCACCACAGATACGCAGTATTTT.

The rearrangement links TRBV29-1 to TRBJ1-2; 7 positions agree with TRBD1. V dropped 4 bases and J dropped 0; count of bases not matched to a gene: 5. The CDR3 spans 14 residues. CDR1 SQVTM and CDR2 ANQGSEA come from the germline V gene. The CDR3 is CSVVQGTANYGYTF. CDR3 DNA sequence: TGCAGCGTTGTACAGGGGACAGCTAACTATGGCTACACCTTC.

The V and J genes are TRBV27 and TRBJ2-7; a weak D match, TRBD1 (5 bases). Germline V lookup: CDR1 MNHEY, CDR2 SMNVEV (reference sequence). The CDR3 consists of 15 residues. The V end lost 5 bases, the J end lost 2 bases, and 16 bases lay between the germline ends. The CDR3 DNA reads as TGTGCCAGCAGTCCTGCAGGGCCCCAACCCTACGAGCAGTACTTC. Protein product: CASSPAGPQPYEQYF.

V is TRBV9 and J is TRBJ2-3, with D possibly TRBD1 on 5 matching bases. V was shortened by 3 bases and J by 0 bases, with 8 bases between the two germline ends. Germline V lookup: CDR1 SGDLS, CDR2 YYNGEE. The CDR3 consists of 14 residues. The CDR3 is CASSARQSTDTQYF. Here the CDR3 DNA reads TGTGCCAGCAGCGCCCGACAGAGCACAGATACGCAGTATTTT.

The chain recombines TRBV4-1 with TRBJ2-5; a possible D gene is TRBD1 (7 bases). CDR3 size: 15 residues. Germline V gives CDR1 MGHRA, CDR2 YSYEKL. Trimming removed 1 base from V and 2 bases from J, with 11 bases in between. The CDR3 nucleotides are TGCGCCAGCAGCCAAGTGGCGGGACAGCAAGAGACCCAGTACTTC. As protein: CASSQVAGQQETQYF.

The gene calls are TRBV11-2 and TRBJ2-6; 8 nucleotides line up with TRBD1. The CDR3 has 15 amino acids. V lost 7 bases, J lost 2 bases, and 4 bases stayed unmatched. From germline, CDR1 is SGHAT and CDR2 FQNNGV. CDR3 nucleotides: TGTGCCAGCATTCAGGGGGCCGCTGGGGCCAACGTCCTGACTTTC. It is translated as CASIQGAAGANVLTF.

This chain joins TRBV7-2 and TRBJ2-7; 11 nucleotides match TRBD2. Germline CDR1 and CDR2: SGHTA and FQGNSA. The ends lost 2 bases at V and 6 bases at J; junction bases unmatched: 12. CDR3 size: 17 residues. In DNA form, the CDR3 reads TGTGCCAGCAGCTTAAGGGGTAGCGGGGGGGCTGGTGCCGAGCAGTACTTC. As protein: CASSLRGSGGAGAEQYF.

This chain uses TRBV7-2 with TRBJ1-5; TRBD1 agrees at 7 bases. CDR1 and CDR2 (germline): SGHTA, FQGNSA. V lost 4 bases to trimming and J lost 3 bases; unmatched junction nucleotides: 6. The CDR3 spans 15 residues. The CDR3 here is CASSSRQGNNQPQHF. For the CDR3, the DNA is TGTGCCAGCAGCTCGAGACAGGGCAACAATCAGCCCCAGCATTTT.

This clone was seen a single time. This chain connects TRBV7-2 to TRBJ2-1, with 8 bases matching TRBD2. CDR3 length: 16 amino acids. Losses at the gene ends were 5 bases for V and 2 bases for J; bases not matched to a gene: 8. Looked up from germline, CDR1 is SGHTA and CDR2 is FQGNSA. The CDR3 here is CASSRGGSFTYNEQFF. The CDR3, as DNA: TGTGCCAGCAGCCGGGGGGGCAGTTTTACCTACAATGAGCAGTTCTTC.

The V call is TRBV6-2 or TRBV6-3, the J call TRBJ1-4, with 8 bases lining up with TRBD1. Germline values: CDR1 MNHEY, CDR2 SVGEGT. This CDR3 is 15 amino acids long. The V and J ends lost 4 bases and 11 bases, in that order; junction bases with no gene match: 12. The CDR3 is CASSFRGTGEGKLFF. The CDR3 nucleotides are TGTGCCAGCAGTTTTCGAGGGACAGGCGAAGGCAAACTGTTTTTT.

The rearrangement uses TRBV11-2 and TRBJ2-7, with D possibly being TRBD2 (6 bases). Looked up from germline, CDR1 is SGHAT and CDR2 is FQNNGV. This CDR3 spans 16 amino acids. V gave up 5 bases and J gave up 4 bases, with 21 bases separating them. CDR3 residues: CASSPLSWGGGYEQYF. The CDR3 DNA sequence: TGTGCCAGCAGCCCCCTGTCGTGGGGAGGAGGGTACGAGCAGTACTTC.

This chain uses TRBV7-2 with TRBJ1-5; weak D call: TRBD1 (5 bases). Germline V lookup: CDR1 SGHTA, CDR2 FQGNSA. CDR3 length: 16 amino acids. V lost 2 bases, J lost 1 base, and 12 bases lay in between. Here the CDR3 reads CASSLSPAGSNQPQHF. The CDR3 DNA reads as TGTGCCAGCAGCTTAAGCCCCGCAGGGAGCAATCAGCCCCAGCATTTT.

The gene calls are TRBV19 and TRBJ2-3, with 8 bases lining up with TRBD2. Germline V lookup: CDR1 LNHDA, CDR2 SQIVND (reference sequence). The CDR3 has 16 amino acids. V was pared by 5 bases and J by 0 bases, with 7 bases of the junction left unmatched. This CDR3 reads CASSPTGGRSTDTQYF. The CDR3 nucleotides are TGTGCCAGTAGTCCTACCGGCGGGAGGAGCACAGATACGCAGTATTTT.

The V call is TRBV11-3, the J call TRBJ2-3; 8 bases are a match to TRBD2. V shed 0 bases and J 2 bases; nucleotides not matched to a gene: 10. The length of the CDR3 is 18 residues. CDR1 and CDR2 (germline): SGHNT, YENEEA. The CDR3 DNA reads as TGTGCCAGCAGCTTAGACGGGACTCGGGGGGGCGTCACAGATACGCAGTATTTT. As protein: CASSLDGTRGGVTDTQYF.

The chain is built from TRBV5-3 and TRBJ2-5; 14 bases match TRBD2. TRBV5-3 is treated as an ORF (open reading frame) with a function not yet certain. The CDR3 spans 18 residues. J gave up 2 bases and V 5 bases, and 11 bases lay outside the gene matches. The CDR3 DNA is TGTGCCAGAAGGAGAGAGACTAGCGGGAGGGGCTCACAAGAGACCCAGTACTTC. This gives the protein CARRRETSGRGSQETQYF.

This clone was observed a single time. The V call is TRBV5-1, the J call TRBJ2-1, with 15 nucleotides matching TRBD2. The CDR3 is 16 residues long. CDR1 is SGHRS and CDR2 is YFSETQ in the germline V gene. With 3 bases clipped from V and 6 bases from J, the junction kept 4 bases outside the gene matches. CDR3 in DNA: TGCGCCAGCAGCTCCGGGACTAGCGGGAGGACCAATGAGCAGTTCTTC. Its protein is CASSSGTSGRTNEQFF.

The chain joins TRBV19 to TRBJ1-2; a possible D gene is TRBD1 (6 bases). The CDR3 is 13 residues long. V shed 6 bases and J shed 7 bases, with 15 bases lying between them. From germline, CDR1 is LNHDA and CDR2 SQIVND (reference sequence). CDR3 in amino acids: CASSDNRVFGYTF. The CDR3 DNA is TGTGCCAGTAGCGACAACAGGGTTTTTGGCTACACCTTC. The variable domain in full, completed from reference TRBV19 and TRBJ1-2, reads DGGITQSPKYLFRKEGQNVTLSCEQNLNHDAMYWYRQDPGQGLRLIYYSQIVNDFQKGDIAEGYSVSREKKESFPLTVTSAQKNPTAFYLCASSDNRVFGYTFGSGTRLTVV.

The chain is built from TRBV25-1 and TRBJ2-1; 8 nucleotides agree with TRBD2. With 6 bases clipped from V and 9 bases from J, the junction kept 7 bases outside the gene matches. CDR3 length: 13 amino acids. In germline, CDR1 is MGHDK, CDR2 SYGVNS. The chain's CDR3 is CASSGRAHGEQFF. In DNA, the CDR3 is TGTGCCAGCAGCGGGAGGGCTCACGGTGAGCAGTTCTTC.

The genes are TRBV7-2 and TRBJ2-1, with 11 bases that match TRBD2. V lost 0 bases to trimming and J lost 7 bases; unmatched junction nucleotides: 5. Per germline, CDR1 SGHTA and CDR2 FQGNSA. This CDR3 has 16 residues. The DNA of the CDR3 is TGTGCCAGCAGCTTAGCTAGCGGGAGGGCCCGGAATGAGCAGTTCTTC. It translates to CASSLASGRARNEQFF.

V and J are TRBV7-2 and TRBJ2-5; D gene unclear. The V end was cut by 3 bases, the J end by 6 bases, with 17 bases between. In germline, CDR1 is SGHTA, CDR2 FQGNSA. CDR3 length equals 15 residues. CDR3 in amino acids: CASSFGPTPGQTQYF. The CDR3 DNA follows: TGTGCCAGCAGCTTTGGGCCCACCCCCGGCCAGACCCAGTACTTC.